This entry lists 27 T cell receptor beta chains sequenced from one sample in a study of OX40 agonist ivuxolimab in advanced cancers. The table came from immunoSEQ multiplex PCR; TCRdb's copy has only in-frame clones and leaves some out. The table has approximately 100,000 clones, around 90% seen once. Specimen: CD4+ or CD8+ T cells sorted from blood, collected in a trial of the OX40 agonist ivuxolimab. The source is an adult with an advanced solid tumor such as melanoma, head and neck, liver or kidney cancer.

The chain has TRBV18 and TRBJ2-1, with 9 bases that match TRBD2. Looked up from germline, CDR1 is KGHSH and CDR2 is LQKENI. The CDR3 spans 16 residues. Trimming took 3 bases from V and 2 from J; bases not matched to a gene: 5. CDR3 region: CASSPLSGGAYNEQFF. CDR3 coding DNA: TGTGCCAGCTCACCGCTTAGCGGGGGAGCCTACAATGAGCAGTTCTTC.

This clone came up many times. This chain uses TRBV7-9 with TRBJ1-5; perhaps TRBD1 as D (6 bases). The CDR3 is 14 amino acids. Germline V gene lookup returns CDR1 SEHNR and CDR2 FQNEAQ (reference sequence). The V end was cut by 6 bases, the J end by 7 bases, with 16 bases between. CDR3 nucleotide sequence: TGTGCCAGCAGTCTCCCCGGCAGGGGACAGCCCCAGCATTTT. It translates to CASSLPGRGQPQHF. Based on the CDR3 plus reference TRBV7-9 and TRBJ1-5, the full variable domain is DTGVSQNPRHKITKRGQNVTFRCDPISEHNRLYWYRQTLGQGPEFLTYFQNEAQLEKSRLLSDRFSAERPKGSFSTLEIQRTEQGDSAMYLCASSLPGRGQPQHFGDGTRLSIL.

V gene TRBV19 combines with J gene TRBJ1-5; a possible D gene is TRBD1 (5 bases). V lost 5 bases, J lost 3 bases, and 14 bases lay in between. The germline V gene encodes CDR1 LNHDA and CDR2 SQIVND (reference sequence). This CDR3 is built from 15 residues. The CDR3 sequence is CASSPTTQVNQPQHF. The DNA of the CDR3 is TGTGCCAGTAGTCCAACAACACAGGTCAATCAGCCCCAGCATTTT.

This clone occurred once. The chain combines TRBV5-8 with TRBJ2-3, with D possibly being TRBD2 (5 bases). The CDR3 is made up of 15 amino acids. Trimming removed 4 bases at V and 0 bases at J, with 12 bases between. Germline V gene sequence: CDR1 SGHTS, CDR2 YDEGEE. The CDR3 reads CASSPGRASTDTQYF. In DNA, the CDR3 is TGTGCCAGCAGCCCCGGGCGGGCTAGCACAGATACGCAGTATTTT.

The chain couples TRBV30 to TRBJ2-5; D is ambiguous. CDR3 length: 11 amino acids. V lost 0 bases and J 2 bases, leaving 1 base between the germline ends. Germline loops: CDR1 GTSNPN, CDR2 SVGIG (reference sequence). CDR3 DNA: TGTGCCTGGAGTGTACAAGAGACCCAGTACTTC. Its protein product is CAWSVQETQYF.

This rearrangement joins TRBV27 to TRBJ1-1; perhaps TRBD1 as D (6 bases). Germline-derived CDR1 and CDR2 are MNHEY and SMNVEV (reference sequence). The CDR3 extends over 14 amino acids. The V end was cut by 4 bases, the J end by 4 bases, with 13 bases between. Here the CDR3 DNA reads TGTGCCAGCAGTTACAAAAACAGGGCCACTGAAGCTTTCTTT. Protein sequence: CASSYKNRATEAFF.

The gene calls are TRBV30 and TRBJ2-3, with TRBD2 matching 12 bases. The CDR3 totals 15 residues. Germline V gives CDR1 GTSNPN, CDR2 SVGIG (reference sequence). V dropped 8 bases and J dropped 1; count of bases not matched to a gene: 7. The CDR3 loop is CAGRTSGAGTDTQYF. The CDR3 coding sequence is TGTGCCGGTCGGACTAGCGGGGCGGGCACAGATACGCAGTATTTT.

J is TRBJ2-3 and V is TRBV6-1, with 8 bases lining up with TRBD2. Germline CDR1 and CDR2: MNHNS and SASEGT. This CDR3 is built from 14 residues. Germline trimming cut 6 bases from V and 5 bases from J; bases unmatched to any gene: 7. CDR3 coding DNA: TGTGCCAGCAGAGCACGGGGGGGCCAAGATACGCAGTATTTT. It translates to CASRARGGQDTQYF.

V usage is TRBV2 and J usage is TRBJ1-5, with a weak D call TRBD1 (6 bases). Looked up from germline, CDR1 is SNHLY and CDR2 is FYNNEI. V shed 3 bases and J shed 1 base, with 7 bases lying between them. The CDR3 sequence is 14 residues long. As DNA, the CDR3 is TGTGCCAGCAGTGACAGGGGAAGCAATCAGCCCCAGCATTTT. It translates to CASSDRGSNQPQHF.

CDR3 amino acids: CASGGTARNEQFF. The CDR3 DNA follows: TGTGCCAGTGGGGGTACCGCGAGGAATGAGCAGTTCTTC. The rearrangement joins TRBV7-3 to TRBJ2-1; D tentatively fits TRBD1 or TRBD2 (5 bases each). CDR1 and CDR2 (germline): SGHTA, FQGTGA. The germline V and J ends were trimmed by 9 bases and 7 bases, with 16 bases remaining between them. CDR3 length equals 13 residues. Variable domain in full (rest from reference TRBV7-3 and TRBJ2-1): GAGVSQTPSNKVTEKGKYVELRCDPISGHTALYWYRQSLGQGPEFLIYFQGTGAADDSGLPNDRFFAVRPEGSVSTLKIQRTERGDSAVYLCASGGTARNEQFFGPGTRLTVL.

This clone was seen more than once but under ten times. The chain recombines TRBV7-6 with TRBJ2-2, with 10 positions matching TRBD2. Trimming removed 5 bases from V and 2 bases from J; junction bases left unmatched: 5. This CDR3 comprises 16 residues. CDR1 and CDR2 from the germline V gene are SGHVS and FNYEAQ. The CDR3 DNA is TGTGCCAGCAGCCCTCTAGCGGGGGCCAACACCGGGGAGCTGTTTTTT. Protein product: CASSPLAGANTGELFF.

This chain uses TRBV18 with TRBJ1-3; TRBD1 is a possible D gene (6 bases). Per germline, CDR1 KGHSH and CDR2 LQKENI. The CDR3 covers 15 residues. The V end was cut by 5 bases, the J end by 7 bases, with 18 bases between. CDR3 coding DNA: TGTGCCAGCTCATCGGGGTCAGGGGATTGGAACACCATATATTTT. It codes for CASSSGSGDWNTIYF.

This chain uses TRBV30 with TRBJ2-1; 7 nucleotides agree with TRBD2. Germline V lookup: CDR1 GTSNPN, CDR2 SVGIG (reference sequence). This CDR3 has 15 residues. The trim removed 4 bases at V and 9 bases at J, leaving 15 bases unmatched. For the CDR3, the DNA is TGTGCCTGGACCCCCTACGGGGGGTTGATAACTGAGCAGTTCTTC. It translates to CAWTPYGGLITEQFF.

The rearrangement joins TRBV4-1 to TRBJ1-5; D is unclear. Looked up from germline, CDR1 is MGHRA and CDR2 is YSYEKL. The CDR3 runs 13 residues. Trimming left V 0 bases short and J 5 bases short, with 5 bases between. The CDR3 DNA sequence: TGCGCCAGCAGCCAAGAAGTTTATCAGCCCCAGCATTTT. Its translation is CASSQEVYQPQHF.

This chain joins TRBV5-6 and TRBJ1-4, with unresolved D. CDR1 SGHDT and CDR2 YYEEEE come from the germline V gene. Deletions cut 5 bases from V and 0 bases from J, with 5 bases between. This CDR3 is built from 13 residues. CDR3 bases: TGTGCCAGCAGTCGATCAACTAATGAAAAACTGTTTTTT. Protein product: CASSRSTNEKLFF.

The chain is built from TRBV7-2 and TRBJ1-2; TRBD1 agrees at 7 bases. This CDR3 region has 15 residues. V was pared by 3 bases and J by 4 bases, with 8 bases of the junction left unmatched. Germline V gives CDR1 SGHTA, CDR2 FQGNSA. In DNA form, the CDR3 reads TGTGCCAGCAGCTTGGATTTTGACAGGGTCTATGGCTACACCTTC. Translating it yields CASSLDFDRVYGYTF.

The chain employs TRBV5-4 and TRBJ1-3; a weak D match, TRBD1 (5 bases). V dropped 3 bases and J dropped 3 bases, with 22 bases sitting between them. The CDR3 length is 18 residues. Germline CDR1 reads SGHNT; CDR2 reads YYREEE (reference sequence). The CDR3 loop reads CASSSLGAGQEFGNTIYF. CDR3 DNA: TGTGCCAGCAGCTCTCTGGGAGCAGGGCAAGAATTTGGAAACACCATATATTTT.

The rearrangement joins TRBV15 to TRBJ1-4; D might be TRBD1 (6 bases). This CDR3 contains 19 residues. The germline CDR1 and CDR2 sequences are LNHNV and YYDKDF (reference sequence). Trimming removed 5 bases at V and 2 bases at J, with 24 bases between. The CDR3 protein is CATSGHYSGGAKTNEKLFF. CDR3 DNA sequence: TGTGCCACCAGCGGCCACTACAGCGGGGGCGCAAAGACTAATGAAAAACTGTTTTTT.

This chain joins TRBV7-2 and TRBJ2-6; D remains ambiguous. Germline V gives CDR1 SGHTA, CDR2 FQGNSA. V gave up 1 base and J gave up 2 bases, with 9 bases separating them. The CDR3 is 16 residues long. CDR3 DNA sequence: TGTGCCAGCAGCTTAGTAGCTGGGGCTGGGGCCAACGTCCTGACTTTC. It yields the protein CASSLVAGAGANVLTF.

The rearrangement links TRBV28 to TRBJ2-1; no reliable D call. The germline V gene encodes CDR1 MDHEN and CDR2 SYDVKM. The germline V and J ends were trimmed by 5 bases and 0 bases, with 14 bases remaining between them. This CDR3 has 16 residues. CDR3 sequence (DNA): TGTGCCAGCAGTCCCCGGACGGTTTCCTCCTACAATGAGCAGTTCTTC. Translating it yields CASSPRTVSSYNEQFF.

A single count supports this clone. Written as DNA, the CDR3 is TGTGCCTGGAGTCGACGCCTCCAAGAGACCCAGTACTTC. Its protein is CAWSRRLQETQYF. The genes are TRBV30 and TRBJ2-5; no reliable D call. Trimming stripped 2 bases from V and 1 base from J, with 8 bases between. CDR1 is GTSNPN and CDR2 is SVGIG in the germline V gene (reference sequence). The CDR3 loop spans 13 amino acids.

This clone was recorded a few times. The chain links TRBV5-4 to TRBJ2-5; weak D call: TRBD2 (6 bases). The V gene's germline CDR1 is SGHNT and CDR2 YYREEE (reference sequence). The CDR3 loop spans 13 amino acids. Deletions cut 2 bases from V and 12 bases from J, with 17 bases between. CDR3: CASSLRDSSSEYF. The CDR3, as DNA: TGTGCCAGCAGCTTACGGGACTCATCATCAGAGTACTTC.

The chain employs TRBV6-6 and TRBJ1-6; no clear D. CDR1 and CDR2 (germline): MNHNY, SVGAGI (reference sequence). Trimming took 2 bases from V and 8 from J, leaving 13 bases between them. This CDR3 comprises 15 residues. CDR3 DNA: TGTGCCAGCAGTTACCCTTCCGGGGTCCATTCACCCCTCCACTTT. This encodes CASSYPSGVHSPLHF.

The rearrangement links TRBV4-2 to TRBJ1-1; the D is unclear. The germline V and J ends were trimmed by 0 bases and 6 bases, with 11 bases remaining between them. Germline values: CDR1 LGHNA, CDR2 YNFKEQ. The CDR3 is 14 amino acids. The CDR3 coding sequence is TGTGCCAGCAGCCAAGAAACACGCGCGGCTGAAGCTTTCTTT. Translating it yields CASSQETRAAEAFF.

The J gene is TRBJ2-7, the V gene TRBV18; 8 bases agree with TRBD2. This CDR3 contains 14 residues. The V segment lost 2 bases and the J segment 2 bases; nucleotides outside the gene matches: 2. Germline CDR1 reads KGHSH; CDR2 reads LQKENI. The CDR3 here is CASSPSGGPYEQYF. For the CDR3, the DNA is TGTGCCAGCTCACCAAGCGGGGGTCCCTACGAGCAGTACTTC.

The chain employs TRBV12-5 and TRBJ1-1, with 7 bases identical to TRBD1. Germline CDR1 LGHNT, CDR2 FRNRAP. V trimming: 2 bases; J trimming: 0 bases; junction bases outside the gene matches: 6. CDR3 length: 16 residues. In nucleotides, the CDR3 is TGTGCTAGTGGTTTGTTCCCAGGGGGAATGAACACTGAAGCTTTCTTT. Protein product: CASGLFPGGMNTEAFF.

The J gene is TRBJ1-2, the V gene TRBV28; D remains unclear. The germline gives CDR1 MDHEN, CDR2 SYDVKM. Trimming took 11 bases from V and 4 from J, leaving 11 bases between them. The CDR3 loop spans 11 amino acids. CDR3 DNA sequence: TGTGCCTGCGGGGAAATCTATGGCTACACCTTC. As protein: CACGEIYGYTF.